The 27 T cell receptor beta chains given below trace back to one sample, sequenced in a study of OX40 agonist ivuxolimab in advanced cancers. Generated by immunoSEQ multiplex PCR, the TCRdb table keeps only in-frame clones and is missing some. This table has approximately 65,000 clones, roughly 80% appearing once. The starting material was CD4+ or CD8+ T cells sorted from blood, obtained in a trial of the OX40 agonist ivuxolimab. Receptor source: an adult with an advanced solid tumor such as melanoma, head and neck, liver or kidney cancer.

The chain uses TRBV6-5 and TRBJ1-5, with TRBD1 as a possible D gene (6 bases). Trimming took off 4 bases at V and 0 bases at J, with 10 bases between the two ends. Germline CDR1 MNHEY, CDR2 SVGAGI. The CDR3 spans 15 residues. CDR3 DNA sequence: TGTGCCAGCAGTTTACAGGGCTATAGCAATCAGCCCCAGCATTTT. Encoded protein: CASSLQGYSNQPQHF.

The chain is built from TRBV7-9 and TRBJ1-1; D may be TRBD1 (6 bases). V was trimmed by 3 bases and J by 5 bases, leaving 16 bases between them. This CDR3 spans 15 amino acids. Germline lookup yields CDR1 SEHNR and CDR2 FQNEAQ (reference sequence). CDR3 DNA sequence: TGTGCCAGCAGCTTGGATCCAGGAGGGGGAACTGAAGCTTTCTTT. It codes for CASSLDPGGGTEAFF.

In DNA, the CDR3 is TGTGCCAGCAGTTACTCACAGGGGGTTAGCAATCAGCCCCAGCATTTT. The encoded protein is CASSYSQGVSNQPQHF. The chain uses TRBV6-6 and TRBJ1-5; 8 bases align to TRBD1. Germline trimming cut 0 bases from V and 0 bases from J; bases unmatched to any gene: 1. The germline V gene encodes CDR1 MNHNY and CDR2 SVGAGI (reference sequence). The CDR3 totals 16 residues.

V usage is TRBV5-5 and J usage is TRBJ1-4, with 8 bases aligning to TRBD1. Germline V gene data show CDR1 as SGHKS and CDR2 as YYEKEE (reference sequence). The CDR3 sequence is 14 residues long. Unmatched junction bases numbered 0, after V lost 1 base and J lost 4 bases. CDR3: CASSLTGGNEKLFF. As DNA, the CDR3 is TGTGCCAGCAGCTTGACAGGGGGTAATGAAAAACTGTTTTTT.

V gene TRBV2 combines with J gene TRBJ2-7; D unclear. Trimming pared 3 bases from V and 2 bases from J, leaving 8 bases between. Germline V CDR1 and CDR2: SNHLY, FYNNEI. The CDR3 covers 13 residues. The CDR3 loop is CASSDRHPYEQYF. The CDR3 region has the DNA TGTGCCAGCAGTGACAGGCACCCCTACGAGCAGTACTTC. The complete variable domain, with remaining parts taken from reference TRBV2 and TRBJ2-7, reads EPEVTQTPSHQVTQMGQEVILRCVPISNHLYFYWYRQILGQKVEFLVSFYNNEISEKSEIFDDQFSVERPDGSNFTLKIRSTKLEDSAMYFCASSDRHPYEQYFGPGTRLTVT.

The chain links TRBV2 to TRBJ1-1, with 10 bases lining up with TRBD1. The germline V gene encodes CDR1 SNHLY and CDR2 FYNNEI. Unmatched junction bases numbered 9, after V lost 5 bases and J lost 6 bases. The CDR3 totals 15 residues. CDR3 in amino acids: CASSPDRDRGPEAFF. CDR3 nucleotide sequence: TGTGCCAGCAGTCCCGACCGGGACAGGGGTCCTGAAGCTTTCTTT.

This clone has only a few counts. The CDR3 spells CASSRWGAGSTDTQYF. CDR3 nucleotides: TGTGCCAGTAGTCGCTGGGGGGCCGGGAGCACAGATACGCAGTATTTT. This chain links TRBV19 with TRBJ2-3; the D call may be TRBD1 or TRBD2 (6 bases each). Trimming pared 5 bases from V and 0 bases from J, leaving 15 bases between. Germline lookup yields CDR1 LNHDA and CDR2 SQIVND (reference sequence). The CDR3 length is 16 residues.

The table lists this clone with a count of one. The rearrangement joins TRBV7-3 to TRBJ2-7, with TRBD2 matching 7 bases. This CDR3 has 15 amino acids. The ends lost 2 bases at V and 2 bases at J; junction bases unmatched: 6. In germline, CDR1 is SGHTA, CDR2 FQGTGA. The CDR3 DNA reads as TGTGCCAGCAGCTTACCTGAGCGGGAAGCCTACGAGCAGTACTTC. This translates into CASSLPEREAYEQYF.

In DNA form, the CDR3 reads TGTGCCAGCAGCTTGTCCACAGATACGCAGTATTTT. Amino acids: CASSLSTDTQYF. This sequence joins TRBV5-4 and TRBJ2-3, with unresolved D. V was clipped by 1 base and J by 2 bases, with 2 bases between them. The CDR3 spans 12 residues. In germline, CDR1 is SGHNT, CDR2 YYREEE (reference sequence). Using reference TRBV5-4 and TRBJ2-3 for the parts outside the CDR3, the full variable domain is ETGVTQSPTHLIKTRGQQVTLRCSSQSGHNTVSWYQQALGQGPQFIFQYYREEENGRGNFPPRFSGLQFPNYSSELNVNALELDDSALYLCASSLSTDTQYFGPGTRLTVL.

The J gene is TRBJ1-1, the V gene TRBV27, with a possible D match to TRBD1 (6 bases). The CDR3 loop spans 13 amino acids. The germline V gene has CDR1 MNHEY and CDR2 SMNVEV (reference sequence). Between the trimmed V and J ends, which lost 5 bases and 6 bases, there was a span of 13 bases. The CDR3 region has the DNA TGTGCCAGCAGTACACAGGGATTCGCTGAAGCTTTCTTT. Its protein is CASSTQGFAEAFF.

The chain couples TRBV2 to TRBJ2-2, with TRBD1 as a possible D gene (5 bases). The CDR3 length is 14 residues. Germline V gene lookup returns CDR1 SNHLY and CDR2 FYNNEI. V lost 6 bases to trimming and J lost 6 bases, with 14 bases between them. CDR3 coding DNA: TGTGCCAGCAGCAGCCAGGGTAGGGCCGGGGAGCTGTTTTTT. It encodes CASSSQGRAGELFF.

This clone is a singleton in its sample. The rearrangement uses TRBV10-1 and TRBJ2-5; 9 bases are shared with TRBD2. The CDR3 consists of 15 residues. From germline, CDR1 is WNHNN and CDR2 SYGVQD (reference sequence). V lost 4 bases and J lost 2; bases outside the gene matches: 5. The CDR3 bases are TGCGCCAGCAGTGGTCCAGCGGGGGGTCAAGAGACCCAGTACTTC. Its protein product is CASSGPAGGQETQYF.

The V call is TRBV6-6, the J call TRBJ2-5; tentatively, D is TRBD1 or TRBD2 (6 bases each). The CDR3 runs to 16 residues. Germline V gene sequence: CDR1 MNHNY, CDR2 SVGAGI (reference sequence). Trimming shortened V by 2 bases and J by 1 base, and 14 bases separated the two germline ends. CDR3 DNA sequence: TGTGCCAGCAGTTACGGGGGGCTTAAGGCCCAAGAGACCCAGTACTTC. The encoded protein is CASSYGGLKAQETQYF.

The chain uses TRBV2 and TRBJ1-6, with D uncertain. Trimming took off 9 bases at V and 9 bases at J, with 18 bases between the two ends. Germline CDR1 reads SNHLY; CDR2 reads FYNNEI. There are 14 residues in the CDR3. The CDR3 DNA follows: TGTGCCAGATCTAAAAGCGGCGGGAGTTCACCCCTCCACTTT. It is translated as CARSKSGGSSPLHF.

This chain joins TRBV4-2 and TRBJ2-3, with a tentative D call TRBD2 (6 bases). The length of the CDR3 is 18 residues. Germline V gives CDR1 LGHNA, CDR2 YNFKEQ. Trimming removed 0 bases at V and 0 bases at J, with 16 bases between. This CDR3 is CASSQDWVGGTSTDTQYF. DNA for the CDR3: TGTGCCAGCAGCCAAGATTGGGTGGGGGGTACTAGCACAGATACGCAGTATTTT.

The V call is TRBV9, the J call TRBJ1-6; D gene unclear. The CDR3 spans 13 residues. Trimming stripped 0 bases from V and 10 bases from J, with 8 bases between. The germline gives CDR1 SGDLS, CDR2 YYNGEE. The CDR3 sequence: CASSVGVGSPLHF. CDR3 nucleotide sequence: TGTGCCAGCAGCGTAGGAGTGGGGTCACCCCTCCACTTT.

V usage is TRBV5-5 and J usage is TRBJ1-1; 9 bases match TRBD1. Germline V CDR1 and CDR2: SGHKS, YYEKEE (reference sequence). V was clipped by 4 bases and J by 8 bases; unmatched bases: 3. This CDR3 comprises 12 residues. The CDR3: CASSPTGGEAFF. The CDR3 DNA reads as TGTGCCAGCAGCCCGACAGGGGGGGAAGCTTTCTTT.

The chain is built from TRBV7-9 and TRBJ2-2, with D tentatively TRBD1 or TRBD2 (5 bases each). The CDR3 is 15 residues long. Deletions cut 0 bases from V and 10 bases from J, with 15 bases between. Germline V CDR1 and CDR2: SEHNR, FQNEAQ (reference sequence). This CDR3 is CASSLAGPKREELFF. CDR3 DNA sequence: TGTGCCAGCAGCTTAGCGGGACCCAAGAGAGAGGAGCTGTTTTTT.

The chain employs TRBV18 and TRBJ1-6; no definite D call. CDR3 size: 14 residues. V was clipped by 3 bases and J by 5 bases, with 8 bases between them. The germline gives CDR1 KGHSH, CDR2 LQKENI. CDR3 in amino acids: CASSPEQNNSPLHF. CDR3 coding DNA: TGTGCCAGCTCACCGGAACAGAATAATTCACCCCTCCACTTT.

This clone was detected only a few times. The CDR3 sequence: CASSPPGLAVDTQYF. The CDR3 DNA sequence: TGTGCCAGCTCACCACCGGGACTAGCGGTAGATACGCAGTATTTT. The rearrangement links TRBV18 to TRBJ2-3, with 11 bases matching TRBD2. Germline CDR1 reads KGHSH; CDR2 reads LQKENI. The CDR3 covers 15 residues. The J segment lost 5 bases and the V segment lost 0 bases, leaving 1 base of the junction unmatched.

This clone was observed once. V gene TRBV7-3 combines with J gene TRBJ2-3; weak D call: TRBD2 (6 bases). Germline CDR1 is SGHTA and CDR2 is FQGTGA. Trimming shortened V by 5 bases and J by 7 bases, and 16 bases separated the two germline ends. This CDR3 is 14 amino acids long. This chain's CDR3 is CASSRYGGTNTQYF. DNA for the CDR3: TGTGCCAGCAGCCGATATGGGGGGACGAATACGCAGTATTTT.

This clone occurred once. The chain has TRBV30 and TRBJ1-5; 9 positions agree with TRBD1. Germline V gene sequence: CDR1 GTSNPN, CDR2 SVGIG (reference sequence). The CDR3 spans 14 residues. J gave up 6 bases and V 0 bases, and 3 bases lay outside the gene matches. CDR3 region: CAWSVGQGSQPQHF. In nucleotides, the CDR3 is TGTGCCTGGAGTGTGGGACAGGGAAGTCAGCCCCAGCATTTT.

Only one count was recorded for this clone. The V gene is TRBV2, the J gene TRBJ2-5, with TRBD1 matching 7 bases. The CDR3 totals 15 residues. CDR1 is SNHLY, CDR2 FYNNEI, per germline. Trimming removed 4 bases from V and 5 bases from J; junction bases left unmatched: 10. This CDR3 reads CASSGPGGSGETQYF. DNA for the CDR3: TGTGCCAGCAGTGGACCAGGGGGATCAGGGGAGACCCAGTACTTC.

The J gene is TRBJ2-3, the V gene TRBV7-2; 7 nucleotides line up with TRBD2. This CDR3 contains 16 residues. J lost 4 bases, V lost 5 bases, and 12 bases had no gene match. The germline V gene has CDR1 SGHTA and CDR2 FQGNSA. CDR3 amino acids: CASSPRTSAGPDTQYF. DNA of the CDR3: TGTGCCAGCAGCCCCCGGACTAGTGCTGGGCCAGATACGCAGTATTTT.

The CDR3: CASSLLTGGGGEAFF. The DNA of the CDR3 is TGCGCCAGCAGCCTACTGACAGGGGGCGGCGGTGAAGCTTTCTTT. This chain joins TRBV5-1 and TRBJ1-1, with TRBD1 identical over 10 bases. In germline, CDR1 is SGHRS, CDR2 YFSETQ. CDR3 size: 15 residues. J gave up 7 bases and V 4 bases, and 10 bases lay outside the gene matches.

The CDR3 region has the DNA TGTGCCAGTAGGACCAGCGGGTCTAACACTGAAGCTTTCTTT. Protein sequence: CASRTSGSNTEAFF. The chain carries TRBV19 and TRBJ1-1; D remains unclear. The germline V and J ends were trimmed by 6 bases and 2 bases, with 13 bases remaining between them. This CDR3 has 14 residues. Germline assignment: CDR1 LNHDA and CDR2 SQIVND (reference sequence).

This clone showed up many times. CDR3 residues: CASSLYLGEAKNIQYF. Written as DNA, the CDR3 is TGTGCCAGCAGTTTATACTTGGGCGAAGCCAAAAACATTCAGTACTTC. The V call is TRBV27, the J call TRBJ2-4; D is ambiguous. The CDR3 runs to 16 residues. Germline V gene sequence: CDR1 MNHEY, CDR2 SMNVEV (reference sequence). Trimming took off 1 base at V and 0 bases at J, with 10 bases between the two ends.